These 22 T cell receptor beta chains were sequenced from one sample in a study of cytomegalovirus exposure and HLA in healthy donors (dated by TCRdb to about 2017). Libraries were prepared through the immunoSEQ multiplex PCR assay. A mixture of 60 forward primers for TCR Vbeta segments and 13 reverse primers for TCR Jbeta segments was used in the multiplex PCR. In TCRdb, the immuneACCESS table is reduced to in-frame sequences with V and J assigned. These tables do not hold every clone; where another copy was compared, an unresolved V gene accounts for under half, and the others remain unexplained. The sample data list 110,000 to 150,000 clones, and approximately 80% of these were observed just once. 5.1% of the sample rests with the top ten. Sequenced material: PBMCs. The origin of the receptors is a male donor in good health and CMV-seronegative.

V gene TRBV4-2 combines with J gene TRBJ2-2, with D possibly TRBD1 on 6 matching bases. This CDR3 has 14 residues. CDR1 and CDR2 (germline): LGHNA, YNFKEQ. Trimming removed 0 bases at V and 6 bases at J, with 8 bases between. This CDR3 reads CASSQEKGAGELFF. In DNA form, the CDR3 reads TGTGCCAGCAGCCAAGAAAAGGGGGCCGGGGAGCTGTTTTTT.

The chain combines TRBV28 with TRBJ1-2; D is undetermined. Trimming stripped 5 bases from V and 1 base from J, with 5 bases between. The germline V gene has CDR1 MDHEN and CDR2 SYDVKM. This CDR3 is 12 amino acids long. The CDR3 DNA reads TGTGCCAGCAGTCAAAATAACTATGGCTACACCTTC. Translated, it gives CASSQNNYGYTF.

The chain links TRBV29-1 to TRBJ1-1, with D perhaps matching TRBD1 (5 bases). Trimming removed 8 bases from V and 3 bases from J, with 7 bases in between. Germline-derived CDR1 and CDR2 are SQVTM and ANQGSEA. This CDR3 region has 10 residues. CDR3 loop: CSSGDTEAFF. The CDR3 coding sequence is TGCAGCTCGGGGGACACTGAAGCTTTCTTT.

The chain recombines TRBV30 with TRBJ1-4, with TRBD1 matching 7 bases. The CDR3 has 15 amino acids. The V and J ends lost 2 bases and 10 bases, in that order; junction bases with no gene match: 13. Germline V gives CDR1 GTSNPN, CDR2 SVGIG (reference sequence). The CDR3 sequence: CAWSLYGTVLGKLFF. CDR3 bases: TGTGCCTGGAGTTTGTACGGGACAGTCCTAGGAAAACTGTTTTTT.

This CDR3 is CASSLEGLRSGELFF. CDR3 nucleotide sequence: TGTGCCAGCAGCCTCGAGGGTCTTAGGTCCGGGGAGCTGTTTTTT. V is TRBV7-2 and J is TRBJ2-2, with D possibly being TRBD2 (5 bases). Germline V CDR1 and CDR2: SGHTA, FQGNSA. Trimming pared 5 bases from V and 6 bases from J, leaving 16 bases between. The CDR3 totals 15 residues.

This clone appeared a single time. The rearrangement joins TRBV27 to TRBJ1-2; 11 bases are a match to TRBD1. The germline gives CDR1 MNHEY, CDR2 SMNVEV (reference sequence). The CDR3 totals 17 residues. The J segment lost 5 bases and the V segment lost 3 bases, leaving 11 bases of the junction unmatched. For the CDR3, the DNA is TGTGCCAGCAGTTTTGACCCCGGGACAGGGGGATGGTATGGCTACACCTTC. Amino acid sequence: CASSFDPGTGGWYGYTF.

The chain combines TRBV19 with TRBJ1-2; D not resolved. CDR1 LNHDA and CDR2 SQIVND come from the germline V gene (reference sequence). The V end lost 7 bases, the J end lost 7 bases, and 19 bases lay between the germline ends. CDR3 length: 14 amino acids. CDR3 nucleotides: TGTGCCAGTAATTCAGAGGGAAGGCTTTCTGGCTACACCTTC. Protein: CASNSEGRLSGYTF.

This clone was detected a few times. This chain joins TRBV7-2 and TRBJ2-2; D might be TRBD2 (5 bases). The CDR3 length is 15 residues. The ends were cut back, 4 bases at V and 6 bases at J, with 15 bases in the middle. Germline CDR1 and CDR2: SGHTA and FQGNSA. The CDR3 loop is CASSYFGREAGELFF. CDR3 bases: TGTGCCAGCAGCTACTTCGGACGGGAAGCCGGGGAGCTGTTTTTT.

The chain combines TRBV28 with TRBJ2-1; 16 bases map to TRBD2. V gave up 10 bases and J gave up 0 bases; unmatched junction bases: 9. There are 18 residues in the CDR3. CDR1 and CDR2 (germline): MDHEN, SYDVKM. CDR3 DNA: TGTGCCACCAATCCGGGACTAGCGGGGGGGGCCTCCTACAATGAGCAGTTCTTC. Its translation is CATNPGLAGGASYNEQFF.

The chain couples TRBV5-1 to TRBJ2-7, with TRBD2 identical over 7 bases. The germline CDR1 and CDR2 sequences are SGHRS and YFSETQ. CDR3 length: 17 residues. V was clipped by 4 bases and J by 0 bases; unmatched bases: 13. CDR3 DNA sequence: TGCGCCAGCAGCGCCGCAATCCCTAGCGGTAGCTCCTACGAGCAGTACTTC. Encoded protein: CASSAAIPSGSSYEQYF.

CDR3 residues: CASSLAGAMNTEAFF. CDR3 nucleotides: TGTGCCAGCAGCTTAGCAGGGGCCATGAACACTGAAGCTTTCTTT. This chain joins TRBV11-2 and TRBJ1-1; possibly TRBD1 for D (6 bases). This CDR3 region has 15 residues. V was pared by 1 base and J by 0 bases, with 9 bases between. Germline V lookup: CDR1 SGHAT, CDR2 FQNNGV.

The rearrangement links TRBV7-6 to TRBJ1-1; TRBD1 matches 10 bases. This CDR3 contains 18 residues. With 1 base clipped from V and 3 bases from J, the junction kept 11 bases outside the gene matches. CDR1 and CDR2 (germline): SGHVS, FNYEAQ. DNA of the CDR3: TGTGCCAGCAGCTTAGGGTGGAACCGGGACAGGGGATACACTGAAGCTTTCTTT. Its translation is CASSLGWNRDRGYTEAFF.

This clone showed up just a few times. The rearrangement uses TRBV5-1 and TRBJ2-3, with D maybe TRBD2 (7 bases). The V end lost 5 bases, the J end lost 1 base, and 11 bases lay between the germline ends. This CDR3 region has 14 residues. Germline lookup yields CDR1 SGHRS and CDR2 YFSETQ. Here the CDR3 DNA reads TGCGCCAGCAGGGAGGGGGGGCGCACAGATACGCAGTATTTT. Translation: CASREGGRTDTQYF.

The chain couples TRBV27 to TRBJ1-5, with a possible D match to TRBD1 (6 bases). V was trimmed by 6 bases and J by 3 bases, leaving 9 bases between them. The CDR3 spans 13 residues. The germline CDR1 and CDR2 sequences are MNHEY and SMNVEV (reference sequence). Here the CDR3 DNA reads TGTGCCAGCAGCACAGGGAACAATCAGCCCCAGCATTTT. It yields the protein CASSTGNNQPQHF.

The CDR3 bases are TGTGCCAGCAGCTTATCAGTCACCGGGGAGCTGTTTTTT. It specifies CASSLSVTGELFF. This chain joins TRBV7-3 and TRBJ2-2; D not certain. Germline V gene data show CDR1 as SGHTA and CDR2 as FQGTGA. Trimming took 2 bases from V and 4 from J, leaving 5 bases between them. The CDR3 consists of 13 residues.

This clone was picked up a small number of times. The chain is built from TRBV5-1 and TRBJ2-1, with 7 bases identical to TRBD1. The CDR3 is 14 residues long. CDR1 is SGHRS and CDR2 is YFSETQ in the germline V gene. V lost 5 bases, J lost 6 bases, and 8 bases stayed unmatched. CDR3 nucleotide sequence: TGCGCCAGCAGATTACAGGGGCCTGGCAATGAGCAGTTCTTC. It yields the protein CASRLQGPGNEQFF. Based on the CDR3 plus reference TRBV5-1 and TRBJ2-1, the full variable domain is KAGVTQTPRYLIKTRGQQVTLSCSPISGHRSVSWYQQTPGQGLQFLFEYFSETQRNKGNFPGRFSGRQFSNSRSEMNVSTLELGDSALYLCASRLQGPGNEQFFGPGTRLTVL.

This clone was seen only once. The gene calls are TRBV7-2 and TRBJ1-1; D uncertain. V lost 6 bases to trimming and J lost 0 bases, with 23 bases between them. From germline, CDR1 is SGHTA and CDR2 FQGNSA. There are 18 residues in the CDR3. Here the CDR3 DNA reads TGTGCCAGCAGGCTAGAGGGTCCCCGGTGGCAGTTGAACACTGAAGCTTTCTTT. This translates into CASRLEGPRWQLNTEAFF.

The chain joins TRBV4-1 to TRBJ1-1; 7 bases agree with TRBD1. The CDR3 spans 13 residues. The ends lost 3 bases at V and 5 bases at J; junction bases unmatched: 3. CDR1 MGHRA and CDR2 YSYEKL come from the germline V gene. The CDR3 DNA reads as TGCGCCAGCAGCCAGACAGGGAGAACTGAAGCTTTCTTT. Its translation: CASSQTGRTEAFF.

The chain joins TRBV15 to TRBJ1-2; D is undetermined. The CDR3 has 16 residues. From germline, CDR1 is LNHNV and CDR2 YYDKDF (reference sequence). V was cut by 1 base and J by 2 bases, with 14 bases left in between. The CDR3 loop reads CATSRGSGGLNYGYTF. CDR3 nucleotide sequence: TGTGCCACCAGCAGAGGGTCCGGCGGCCTAAACTATGGCTACACCTTC.

V and J are TRBV4-3 and TRBJ2-1; tentatively, D is TRBD1 (5 bases). The CDR3 spans 16 residues. The germline V gene has CDR1 LGHNA and CDR2 YSLEER. Trimming pared 1 base from V and 7 bases from J, leaving 17 bases between. This CDR3 is CASSQVQYRLLNEQFF. Written as DNA, the CDR3 is TGCGCCAGCAGCCAAGTGCAATACAGGTTACTGAATGAGCAGTTCTTC.

The J gene is TRBJ1-1, the V gene TRBV7-9; D is undetermined. V was pared by 1 base and J by 3 bases, with 15 bases between. CDR1 SEHNR and CDR2 FQNEAQ come from the germline V gene (reference sequence). The CDR3 length is 16 residues. DNA for the CDR3: TGTGCCAGCAGCTTAGTGACGGTCCGGGGAGACACTGAAGCTTTCTTT. Its protein is CASSLVTVRGDTEAFF.

The chain has TRBV30 and TRBJ1-1, with D tentatively TRBD1 (5 bases). V was pared by 0 bases and J by 4 bases, with 9 bases between. This CDR3 contains 13 residues. CDR1 GTSNPN and CDR2 SVGIG come from the germline V gene (reference sequence). Here the CDR3 DNA reads TGTGCCTGGAGTGTAGGGGTCGGCACTGAAGCTTTCTTT. Amino acid sequence: CAWSVGVGTEAFF.